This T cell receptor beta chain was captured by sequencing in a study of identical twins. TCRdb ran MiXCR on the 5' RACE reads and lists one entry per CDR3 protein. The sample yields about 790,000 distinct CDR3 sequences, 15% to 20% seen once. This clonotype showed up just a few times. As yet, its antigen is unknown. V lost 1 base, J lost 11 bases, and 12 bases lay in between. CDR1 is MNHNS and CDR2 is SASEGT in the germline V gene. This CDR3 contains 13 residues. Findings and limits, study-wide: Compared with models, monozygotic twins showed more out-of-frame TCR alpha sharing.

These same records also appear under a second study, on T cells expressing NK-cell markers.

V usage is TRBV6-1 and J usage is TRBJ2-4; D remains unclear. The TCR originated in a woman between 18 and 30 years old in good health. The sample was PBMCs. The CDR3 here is CASSEEGGSLQYF. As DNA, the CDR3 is TGTGCCAGCAGTGAAGAGGGTGGTTCTCTTCAGTACTTC.